The 13 T cell receptor beta chains below all came from one sample that was sequenced in a study of shared clonotypes between healthy human individuals. Profiled with immunoSEQ multiplex PCR; TCRdb holds only in-frame clones, not every one. This table holds 2 million to 3 million clones, 90% to 95% found once. Sequenced sample: naive CD4+ T cells sorted from blood. Specified subset: CD45RA+ positively selected. These receptors were taken from a man younger than 35 in good health.

The V gene is TRBV28, the J gene TRBJ1-6; possible D gene TRBD1, 5 bases. V gave up 4 bases and J gave up 10 bases, with 20 bases separating them. The CDR3 has 16 amino acids. Germline-derived CDR1 and CDR2 are MDHEN and SYDVKM. CDR3 amino acids: CASSSPEQGWGSPLHF. The CDR3 DNA follows: TGTGCCAGCAGTTCCCCGGAGCAGGGCTGGGGGTCACCCCTCCACTTT.

This sequence joins TRBV27 and TRBJ2-3; the match to TRBD2 covers 10 bases. J gave up 8 bases and V 6 bases, and 8 bases lay outside the gene matches. The CDR3 contains 14 residues. The germline V gene has CDR1 MNHEY and CDR2 SMNVEV (reference sequence). The CDR3 protein is CASSTSGRAVTQYF. CDR3 in DNA: TGTGCCAGCAGCACAAGCGGGAGGGCCGTTACGCAGTATTTT.

The chain links TRBV23-1 to TRBJ1-1, with D possibly being TRBD1 (5 bases). TRBV23-1 qualifies as an ORF whose function is uncertain. Trimming cost V 2 bases and J 2 bases, with 18 bases left between them. The CDR3 totals 17 residues. CDR3 coding DNA: TGCGCCAGCAGTCAAGCCCGGGACCCTTCCGGAAACACTGAAGCTTTCTTT. It yields the protein CASSQARDPSGNTEAFF.

The J gene is TRBJ1-5, the V gene TRBV23-1; TRBD1 agrees at 8 bases. TRBV23-1 is noted as an ORF with a role that remains uncertain. CDR3 length: 17 residues. V was pared by 11 bases and J by 3 bases, with 18 bases of the junction left unmatched. The CDR3 protein is CARFIVGTGVINQPQHF. The CDR3 bases are TGCGCCCGATTTATCGTGGGGACAGGTGTTATCAATCAGCCCCAGCATTTT.

This chain joins TRBV6-6 and TRBJ2-7; D remains ambiguous. The CDR3 loop spans 13 amino acids. V was trimmed by 5 bases and J by 9 bases, leaving 17 bases between them. Per the germline V gene, CDR1 is MNHNY and CDR2 is SVGAGI (reference sequence). The CDR3: CASSRGLGSTQYF. CDR3 in DNA: TGTGCCAGCAGTCGAGGTCTGGGCTCCACGCAGTACTTC.

The chain combines TRBV9 with TRBJ2-7, with unresolved D. V was shortened by 1 base and J by 5 bases, with 7 bases between the two germline ends. The CDR3 runs to 12 residues. CDR1 and CDR2 from the germline V gene are SGDLS and YYNGEE. The CDR3 sequence: CASSVPFNEQYF. In DNA, the CDR3 is TGTGCCAGCAGCGTACCGTTCAACGAGCAGTACTTC.

CDR3: CAWSPHSGGADTQYF. The CDR3 DNA follows: TGTGCCTGGAGTCCACATAGCGGGGGGGCAGATACGCAGTATTTT. The chain has TRBV30 and TRBJ2-3; 11 bases match TRBD2. The V segment lost 2 bases and the J segment 4 bases; nucleotides outside the gene matches: 5. This CDR3 region has 15 residues. Germline V lookup: CDR1 GTSNPN, CDR2 SVGIG (reference sequence). Together with reference TRBV30 and TRBJ2-3, the CDR3 gives the full variable domain: SQTIHQWPATLVQPVGSPLSLECTVEGTSNPNLYWYRQAAGRGLQLLFYSVGIGQISSEVPQNLSASRPQDRQFILSSKKLLLSDSGFYLCAWSPHSGGADTQYFGPGTRLTVL.

V usage is TRBV2 and J usage is TRBJ1-1; D is uncertain. Germline lookup yields CDR1 SNHLY and CDR2 FYNNEI. The V gene lost 4 bases and the J gene lost 11 bases, with 20 bases spanning the gap. CDR3 length equals 14 residues. CDR3 sequence: CASSVLVRTLDAFF. In DNA, the CDR3 is TGTGCCAGCAGTGTTCTAGTTAGGACCCTTGACGCTTTCTTT.

This chain connects TRBV5-1 to TRBJ1-1, with TRBD1 as a possible D gene (5 bases). Trimming removed 4 bases from V and 8 bases from J, with 12 bases in between. The CDR3 consists of 12 residues. Germline CDR1 is SGHRS and CDR2 is YFSETQ. Here the CDR3 reads CASSEPGAEAFF. The CDR3 bases are TGCGCCAGCAGCGAGCCCGGGGCCGAAGCTTTCTTT.

V and J are TRBV11-2 and TRBJ2-5; the D is unclear. Per the germline V gene, CDR1 is SGHAT and CDR2 is FQNNGV. Between the trimmed V and J ends, which lost 5 bases and 5 bases, there was a span of 12 bases. The CDR3 is made up of 13 amino acids. CDR3 sequence: CASSRGMAETQYF. DNA of the CDR3: TGTGCCAGCAGCCGCGGTATGGCCGAGACCCAGTACTTC.

The chain joins TRBV5-1 to TRBJ1-3; D is undetermined. The V gene's germline CDR1 is SGHRS and CDR2 YFSETQ. V was trimmed by 10 bases and J by 3 bases, leaving 26 bases between them. The CDR3 totals 17 residues. The DNA of the CDR3 is TGCGCCGGTACTCCAGGTCGGCGAGAGCCGGGTGGAAACACCATATATTTT. Protein sequence: CAGTPGRREPGGNTIYF.

This sequence joins TRBV21-1 and TRBJ2-1; TRBD2 is taken as the D call from the table, unchecked against the DNA. TRBV21-1 is a listed pseudogene. The CDR3 extends over 14 amino acids. The CDR3 sequence: CASTRGGSYNEQFF. Written as DNA, the CDR3 is TGTGCCAGCACCAGGGGCGGGAGTTACAATGAGCAGTTCTTC.

Concerning this clone itself: Other nucleotide sequences from this sample produce the same CDR3. The V and J genes are TRBV5-1 and TRBJ2-5; 9 nucleotides align to TRBD2. Germline V CDR1 and CDR2: SGHRS, YFSETQ. The length of the CDR3 is 14 residues. Trimming cost V 4 bases and J 2 bases; bases outside gene matches: 3. In DNA, the CDR3 is TGCGCCAGCAGCCTTGCGGGGGGGCAAGAGACCCAGTACTTC. Translation: CASSLAGGQETQYF.